Listed below are T cell receptor beta chains from one sample, sequenced in a study of cytomegalovirus exposure and HLA in healthy donors. The table came from immunoSEQ multiplex PCR; TCRdb's copy has only in-frame clones and leaves some out. The table lists some 140,000 clones, approximately 80% of them singletons. The sequencing sample was made of PBMCs. The receptors here all came from a man younger than 45 in good health and CMV-seronegative. Each CDR3 is given with its conserved first and last residue. The D gene is left open where the match is weak.

j_gene	v_gene	d_gene	CDR3aa
TRBJ2-5	TRBV10-3	NA	CAIGDSQETQYF
TRBJ1-5	TRBV2	NA	CASSGGRNQPQHF
TRBJ2-3	TRBV7-9	TRBD2	CASRRLAGSTDTQYF
TRBJ1-1	TRBV5-1	NA	CASSLTGITEAFF
TRBJ2-1	TRBV7-9	NA	CASSLGNGATTENNEQFF
TRBJ1-1	TRBV11-2	NA	CASSSGVLTEAFF
TRBJ2-2	TRBV2	NA	CASRFRVDGELFF
TRBJ2-1	TRBV11-3	TRBD2	CASSSLAGARNEQFF
TRBJ1-4	TRBV28	TRBD1	CASSPWTGGDEKLFF
TRBJ1-1	TRBV10-3	NA	CAISDKGMNTEAFF
TRBJ1-3	TRBV9	NA	CASSVDSGSGNTIYF
TRBJ2-5	TRBV4-1	NA	CASSQAKNTEETQYF
TRBJ2-7	TRBV2	NA	CASRATGGPTYEQYF
TRBJ2-2	TRBV5-1	NA	CASRWQEANTGELFF
TRBJ2-7	TRBV5-1	NA	CASSLLETNEQYF
TRBJ2-1	TRBV7-3	TRBD2	CASSQGTSGNEQFF
TRBJ2-3	TRBV12-2	NA	CASRVASGGARTDTQYF
TRBJ2-2	TRBV4-1	NA	CASSQETDGELFF
TRBJ1-1	TRBV18	NA	CASSPPSAGGAEAFF
TRBJ2-7	TRBV10-1	TRBD2	CASSEGTSGNYEQYF